The 15 T cell receptor beta chains in this list originate from one sample, sequenced in a study of shared clonotypes between healthy human individuals. Positively selected for CCR7, the CD45RO-negative cells used as naive CD8 cells excluded terminally differentiated effector memory CD45RA+ cells. Some clones are missing from TCRdb's copy, which holds only in-frame ones; the method was immunoSEQ multiplex PCR. The sample carries about 2.1 million clones, approximately 92% recorded once. Sequencing input: naive CD8+ T cells from PBMCs. All receptors come from a young man in good health. Some clones in this sample may be carry-over from other donors' samples.

This clone came up once. V is TRBV15 and J is TRBJ2-7; 8 bases map to TRBD1. J gave up 5 bases and V 6 bases, and 12 bases lay outside the gene matches. Germline V CDR1 and CDR2: LNHNV, YYDKDF (reference sequence). CDR3 length: 15 residues. CDR3 amino acids: CATSSKPRTGHEQYF. DNA of the CDR3: TGTGCCACCAGTTCTAAGCCCCGGACAGGGCACGAGCAGTACTTC.

The chain recombines TRBV5-1 with TRBJ1-1; 9 bases line up with TRBD1. CDR1 is SGHRS and CDR2 is YFSETQ in the germline V gene. The CDR3 totals 17 residues. Unmatched junction bases numbered 17, after V lost 3 bases and J lost 8 bases. The CDR3 DNA reads as TGCGCCAGCAGCTGGTTCCGGGACAGGGAAGACGGAGGGGAAGCTTTCTTT. Translation gives CASSWFRDREDGGEAFF.

J is TRBJ1-2 and V is TRBV29-1; D perhaps matches TRBD1 (6 bases). V was clipped by 3 bases and J by 6 bases, with 14 bases between them. The CDR3 totals 13 residues. Germline V gene lookup returns CDR1 SQVTM and CDR2 ANQGSEA. CDR3 region: CSVDRGPPHGYTF. In DNA, the CDR3 is TGCAGCGTTGACAGGGGACCCCCCCATGGCTACACCTTC.

Points on this clone: The same CDR3 is also encoded by other DNA sequences in this sample. The chain recombines TRBV27 with TRBJ1-1, with D possibly matching TRBD1 (5 bases). The V and J ends lost 6 bases and 0 bases respectively, with 11 bases between them. CDR1 is MNHEY and CDR2 is SMNVEV in the germline V gene (reference sequence). CDR3 length equals 14 residues. The CDR3 is CASSPGRLNTEAFF. CDR3 nucleotides: TGTGCCAGCAGCCCGGGACGGCTGAACACTGAAGCTTTCTTT.

The chain joins TRBV27 to TRBJ1-1, with 9 bases that match TRBD1. There are 14 residues in the CDR3. After removal of 2 bases from V and 7 bases from J, the junction contained 5 bases not matched to a gene. CDR1 MNHEY and CDR2 SMNVEV come from the germline V gene (reference sequence). In DNA form, the CDR3 reads TGTGCCAGCAGTTTAACGGGACAGGGAGGTGAAGCTTTCTTT. This codes for CASSLTGQGGEAFF.

This chain uses TRBV28 with TRBJ2-6, with D uncertain. The ends were cut back, 4 bases at V and 0 bases at J, with 13 bases in the middle. This CDR3 is built from 17 residues. The germline CDR1 and CDR2 sequences are MDHEN and SYDVKM. DNA for the CDR3: TGTGCCAGCAGTTCCCGCACAGTCCGCTCTGGGGCCAACGTCCTGACTTTC. Protein sequence: CASSSRTVRSGANVLTF. The whole variable domain, remainder taken from reference TRBV28 and TRBJ2-6, is DVKVTQSSRYLVKRTGEKVFLECVQDMDHENMFWYRQDPGLGLRLIYFSYDVKMKEKGDIPEGYSVSREKKERFSLILESASTNQTSMYLCASSSRTVRSGANVLTFGAGSRLTVL.

Points on this clone: The sample has other DNA sequences that encode this CDR3 too. The genes are TRBV27 and TRBJ2-3; D is ambiguous. The V gene lost 0 bases and the J gene lost 6 bases, with 4 bases spanning the gap. This CDR3 comprises 12 residues. Germline V gives CDR1 MNHEY, CDR2 SMNVEV (reference sequence). Here the CDR3 reads CASSLSPDTQYF. The CDR3 DNA reads as TGTGCCAGCAGTTTATCCCCGGATACGCAGTATTTT.

The chain has TRBV27 and TRBJ2-7; 8 bases fit TRBD1. This CDR3 spans 15 amino acids. After removal of 6 bases from V and 6 bases from J, the junction contained 13 bases not matched to a gene. Germline V gene sequence: CDR1 MNHEY, CDR2 SMNVEV (reference sequence). Here the CDR3 reads CASRDSQGALGEQYF. CDR3 nucleotide sequence: TGTGCCAGCAGGGACTCTCAGGGGGCGTTAGGCGAGCAGTACTTC.

Comments on this clone: Other DNA sequences in the same sample also yield this CDR3. This chain joins TRBV4-2 and TRBJ2-2, with TRBD1 matching 8 bases. CDR3 length equals 15 residues. The V and J ends lost 3 bases and 1 base, in that order; junction bases with no gene match: 1. CDR1 and CDR2 (germline): LGHNA, YNFKEQ. The CDR3 spells CASSHGTGNTGELFF. Here the CDR3 DNA reads TGTGCCAGCAGCCACGGGACAGGGAACACCGGGGAGCTGTTTTTT.

The table lists this clone with a few counts. The rearrangement uses TRBV6-1 and TRBJ2-7, with D unclear. The germline V gene has CDR1 MNHNS and CDR2 SASEGT. This CDR3 is 15 amino acids long. Trimming removed 1 base from V and 5 bases from J, with 15 bases in between. CDR3 bases: TGTGCCAGCAGTGAAGGGCTATCCAACCTCCACGAGCAGTACTTC. This sequence encodes CASSEGLSNLHEQYF.

This chain uses TRBV7-9 with TRBJ2-3; D unclear. Germline loops: CDR1 SEHNR, CDR2 FQNEAQ (reference sequence). The V gene lost 1 base and the J gene lost 2 bases, with 7 bases spanning the gap. The CDR3 consists of 14 residues. The DNA of the CDR3 is TGTGCCAGCAGCTTAGACGTATCCACAGATACGCAGTATTTT. Translating it yields CASSLDVSTDTQYF. Drawing the rest from reference TRBV7-9 and TRBJ2-3, the complete variable domain is DTGVSQNPRHKITKRGQNVTFRCDPISEHNRLYWYRQTLGQGPEFLTYFQNEAQLEKSRLLSDRFSAERPKGSFSTLEIQRTEQGDSAMYLCASSLDVSTDTQYFGPGTRLTVL.

V usage is TRBV7-9 and J usage is TRBJ1-4; no reliable D call. Germline V gives CDR1 SEHNR, CDR2 FQNEAQ (reference sequence). The V gene lost 3 bases and the J gene lost 0 bases, with 11 bases spanning the gap. The CDR3 contains 16 residues. As DNA, the CDR3 is TGTGCCAGCAGCTTTGGTCCCGCCGCAACTAATGAAAAACTGTTTTTT. It codes for CASSFGPAATNEKLFF.

This chain links TRBV11-2 with TRBJ2-5, with D possibly TRBD1 on 7 matching bases. The CDR3 is made up of 15 amino acids. Germline CDR1 reads SGHAT; CDR2 reads FQNNGV. V was trimmed by 5 bases and J by 2 bases, leaving 15 bases between them. The DNA of the CDR3 is TGTGCCAGCAGCGCTGGAGGGGGCTGGCAAGAGACCCAGTACTTC. Translated, it gives CASSAGGGWQETQYF.

The chain recombines TRBV7-9 with TRBJ2-7; 11 positions agree with TRBD2. The CDR3 consists of 15 residues. The J segment lost 3 bases and the V segment lost 4 bases, leaving 5 bases of the junction unmatched. Germline V gene sequence: CDR1 SEHNR, CDR2 FQNEAQ (reference sequence). This chain's CDR3 is CASSSGSGRDYEQYF. DNA of the CDR3: TGTGCCAGCAGCTCTGGTAGCGGGAGGGACTACGAGCAGTACTTC.

About this clone: This may arise from a read error, as a much more abundant clone is one base away. The rearrangement joins TRBV19 to TRBJ1-5; D unresolved. This CDR3 comprises 14 residues. Trimming took off 4 bases at V and 0 bases at J, with 7 bases between the two ends. CDR1 and CDR2 from the germline V gene are LNHDA and SQIVND (reference sequence). The CDR3 nucleotides read TGTGCCAGTAGTAATAGGGATAGCAATCAGCCCCAGCATTTT. This sequence encodes CASSNRDSNQPQHF.